This T cell receptor (beta chain) appears in the sequencing data of a study of graft-versus-host responses after intestinal transplantation. Assay: immunoSEQ multiplex PCR; the TCRdb copy retains only in-frame clones and omits some. The data hold about 9,500 clones, with approximately 90% observed a single time. This CDR3 has 16 amino acids. Germline V gene data show CDR1 as MNHEY and CDR2 as SVGAGI. The germline V and J ends were trimmed by 2 bases and 3 bases, with 17 bases remaining between them. Study conclusions and caveats: Ileal or blood samples showed some GvH clones first, and such clones were also found in recipient marrow.

Of note for this clone: Its antigen is not identified.

The sequence came from a human patient who received an intestinal transplant, so some T cells may come from the graft donor. The rearrangement links TRBV6-5 to TRBJ2-7, with D unclear. Sequenced material: PBMCs, taken 242 days after intestinal transplant. CDR3 coding DNA: TGTGCCAGCAGTTACCGCTCGGCGGCAAAAAGCTACGAGCAGTACTTC. Translated, it gives CASSYRSAAKSYEQYF.